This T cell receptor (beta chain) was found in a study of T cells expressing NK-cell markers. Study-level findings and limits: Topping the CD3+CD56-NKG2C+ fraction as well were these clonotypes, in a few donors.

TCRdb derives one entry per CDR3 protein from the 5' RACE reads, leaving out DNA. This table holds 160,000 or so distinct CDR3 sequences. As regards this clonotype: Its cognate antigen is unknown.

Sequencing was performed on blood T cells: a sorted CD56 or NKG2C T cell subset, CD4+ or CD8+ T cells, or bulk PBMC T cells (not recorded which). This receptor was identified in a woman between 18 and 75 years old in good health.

The CDR3 is CASSLPHGRGDTQYF. The gene calls are TRBV5-1 and TRBJ2-3; TCRdb selects TRBD2, and the lack of DNA leaves this call unchecked. The CDR3 is 15 amino acids. Germline V CDR1 and CDR2: SGHRS, YFSETQ.